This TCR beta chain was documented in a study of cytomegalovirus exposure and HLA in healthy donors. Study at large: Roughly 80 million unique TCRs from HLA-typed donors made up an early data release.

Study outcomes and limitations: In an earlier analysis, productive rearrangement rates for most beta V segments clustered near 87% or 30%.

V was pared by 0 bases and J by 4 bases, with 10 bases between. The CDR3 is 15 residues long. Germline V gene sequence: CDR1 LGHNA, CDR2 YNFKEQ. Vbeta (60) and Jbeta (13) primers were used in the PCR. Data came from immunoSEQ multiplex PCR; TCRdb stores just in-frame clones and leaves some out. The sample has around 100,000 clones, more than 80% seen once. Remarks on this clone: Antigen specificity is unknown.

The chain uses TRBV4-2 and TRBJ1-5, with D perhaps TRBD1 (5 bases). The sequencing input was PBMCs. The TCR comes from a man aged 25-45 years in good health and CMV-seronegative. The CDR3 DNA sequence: TGTGCCAGCAGCCAAGACGGGGGGAAAAATCAGCCCCAGCATTTT. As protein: CASSQDGGKNQPQHF.